These 23 T cell receptor beta chains originate from one sample sequenced in a study of T cells expressing NK-cell markers. TCRdb re-called the 5' RACE reads, yielding one record per CDR3 amino acid sequence without DNA. This repertoire comprises some 600,000 distinct CDR3 sequences; its ten largest clones make up around 3.3%. The sample comprised blood T cells: a sorted CD56 or NKG2C T cell subset, CD4+ or CD8+ T cells, or bulk PBMC T cells (not recorded which). These receptors all stem from a man younger than 30 in good health.

The CDR3 reads CASSYVSVGVNNEQFF. The chain has TRBV7-2 and TRBJ2-1. The CDR3 spans 16 residues. Germline CDR1 reads SGHTA; CDR2 reads FQGNSA. Using reference TRBV7-2 and TRBJ2-1 for the parts outside the CDR3, the full variable domain is GAGVSQSPSNKVTEKGKDVELRCDPISGHTALYWYRQSLGQGLEFLIYFQGNSAPDKSGLPSDRFSAERTGGSVSTLTIQRTQQEDSAVYLCASSYVSVGVNNEQFFGPGTRLTVL.

This rearrangement joins TRBV24-1 to TRBJ2-1; TCRdb calls TRBD2, which cannot be checked without DNA. The CDR3 has 22 amino acids. The germline V gene encodes CDR1 KGHDR and CDR2 SFDVKD. The CDR3 sequence is CATSDGGTSRLAGGPIYNEQFF.

The chain couples TRBV10-3 to TRBJ2-3; no DNA is available, so the TRBD2 call from TCRdb remains unchecked. The CDR3 sequence is 16 residues long. Germline CDR1 reads ENHRY; CDR2 reads SYGVKD. The CDR3: CAISEPRGGSTDTQYF.

The J gene is TRBJ2-3, the V gene TRBV9; there is no DNA to check the TCRdb D call of TRBD1. The CDR3 contains 16 residues. Germline V lookup: CDR1 SGDLS, CDR2 YYNGEE. CDR3 amino acids: CASSASPRGSSDTQYF.

The V gene is TRBV5-1, the J gene TRBJ2-3; TCRdb calls TRBD2, which cannot be checked without DNA. The germline V gene encodes CDR1 SGHRS and CDR2 YFSETQ. The CDR3 runs 15 residues. This CDR3 is CASAPGGRATDTQYF.

The chain combines TRBV24-1 with TRBJ2-3. CDR1 is KGHDR, CDR2 SFDVKD, per germline. This CDR3 has 18 amino acids. CDR3 protein: CATSDSPGGPRWTDTQYF.

The chain recombines TRBV7-9 with TRBJ2-4; the D call from TCRdb, TRBD1, cannot be confirmed without DNA. This CDR3 has 15 residues. CDR1 and CDR2 (germline): SEHNR, FQNEAQ (reference sequence). The chain's CDR3 is CASSPPTAAKNIQYF.

The V call is TRBV27, the J call TRBJ1-3; TCRdb proposes TRBD1, but this gene call is untestable without DNA. The CDR3 sequence is 14 residues long. The germline V gene encodes CDR1 MNHEY and CDR2 SMNVEV (reference sequence). CDR3 protein: CASSSGGSGNTIYF.

V and J are TRBV10-3 and TRBJ2-1; TCRdb's D gene call, TRBD1, goes unchecked for lack of DNA. CDR1 is ENHRY and CDR2 is SYGVKD in the germline V gene. This CDR3 region has 12 residues. The CDR3 loop is CATQGDYNEQFF.

This rearrangement joins TRBV18 to TRBJ2-2; the D call of TRBD1 rests on TCRdb alone, since no DNA is present to check it. Germline assignment: CDR1 KGHSH and CDR2 LQKENI. The CDR3 is 15 amino acids. CDR3: CASSRDTPEAGELFF.

The V and J genes are TRBV5-1 and TRBJ2-7; TCRdb's assignment of TRBD2 cannot be checked, as there is no DNA. This CDR3 is 16 amino acids long. The germline V gene has CDR1 SGHRS and CDR2 YFSETQ. The CDR3 loop is CASSPSVAGASIEQYF.

V and J are TRBV7-2 and TRBJ2-1; absent DNA, TCRdb's TRBD1 call cannot be checked. Germline values: CDR1 SGHTA, CDR2 FQGNSA. The CDR3 loop spans 15 amino acids. The chain's CDR3 is CASSLGGTLGYEQFF.

The chain carries TRBV5-1 and TRBJ2-2; the D call of TRBD1 rests on TCRdb alone, since no DNA is present to check it. Germline CDR1 is SGHRS and CDR2 is YFSETQ. The CDR3 loop spans 16 amino acids. CDR3 sequence: CASSSPTGRGTGELFF.

This chain links TRBV29-1 with TRBJ2-7; TCRdb indicates TRBD2, and absent DNA this call remains unverified. CDR1 SQVTM and CDR2 ANQGSEA come from the germline V gene. This CDR3 spans 14 amino acids. The chain's CDR3 is CSVVSSGTSYEQYF.

The CDR3 loop reads CASSYGGATTYEQYF. The chain links TRBV6-5 to TRBJ2-7; TCRdb's D call of TRBD1 is untestable without DNA. Per germline, CDR1 MNHEY and CDR2 SVGAGI. There are 15 residues in the CDR3.

The J gene is TRBJ2-1, the V gene TRBV11-2. CDR3 length equals 18 residues. Per the germline V gene, CDR1 is SGHAT and CDR2 is FQNNGV. The CDR3 protein is CASSLVVSADSPYNEQFF.

CDR3 protein: CASSPKGLYEQYF. The chain has TRBV7-9 and TRBJ2-7; TCRdb's D call, TRBD2, is unchecked because there is no DNA. This CDR3 has 13 residues. From germline, CDR1 is SEHNR and CDR2 FQNEAQ (reference sequence).

V gene TRBV10-2 combines with J gene TRBJ1-2; TCRdb's D gene call, TRBD1, goes unchecked for lack of DNA. CDR1 WSHSY and CDR2 SAAADI come from the germline V gene. The CDR3 consists of 16 residues. CDR3: CASIDFPGVGFDGYTF.

The V gene is TRBV3-1, the J gene TRBJ2-3; the TCRdb D gene call, TRBD1, has no DNA to confirm it. CDR3 length: 17 residues. Germline lookup yields CDR1 LGHDT and CDR2 YNNKEL (reference sequence). The CDR3 region is CASSQVGRDSSTDTQYF.

The chain has TRBV7-9 and TRBJ2-1; TCRdb designates TRBD2, a call that cannot be tested without DNA. Germline loops: CDR1 SEHNR, CDR2 FQNEAQ (reference sequence). CDR3 length: 16 amino acids. The CDR3 reads CASSLASSSGGNEQFF.

The V and J genes are TRBV7-9 and TRBJ2-3; TCRdb lists TRBD1, though no DNA is available to test this call. The length of the CDR3 is 14 residues. Germline V gene data show CDR1 as SEHNR and CDR2 as FQNEAQ (reference sequence). CDR3 region: CASSLLGQGTTQYF. The full variable domain, with the rest looked up from reference TRBV7-9 and TRBJ2-3, is DTGVSQNPRHKITKRGQNVTFRCDPISEHNRLYWYRQTLGQGPEFLTYFQNEAQLEKSRLLSDRFSAERPKGSFSTLEIQRTEQGDSAMYLCASSLLGQGTTQYFGPGTRLTVL.

J is TRBJ2-3 and V is TRBV7-2; the TRBD2 assignment by TCRdb is unverifiable without DNA. The germline CDR1 and CDR2 sequences are SGHTA and FQGNSA. The CDR3 has 16 amino acids. Here the CDR3 reads CASSLAPSGRGDTQYF.

The chain has TRBV5-1 and TRBJ1-4. The CDR3 extends over 15 amino acids. Per the germline V gene, CDR1 is SGHRS and CDR2 is YFSETQ. The chain's CDR3 is CASSLRRDSGEKLFF.